Reported below is one TCR beta chain. Sequencing was performed with immunoSEQ multiplex PCR; in TCRdb, only in-frame clones are kept and a portion is missing. The sample holds 69,000 or so clones, roughly 78% seen once. Cycle 7 day 1, cycle 4 day 1, and baseline were the timepoints at which blood was sampled. Germline lookup yields CDR1 KGHSH and CDR2 LQKENI. CDR3 length: 16 amino acids. Unmatched junction bases numbered 6, after V lost 4 bases and J lost 1 base. This specimen comes from a study of OX40 agonist ivuxolimab in advanced cancers. The sample was CD4+ or CD8+ T cells sorted from blood, taken in a trial of the OX40 agonist ivuxolimab. This receptor was taken from an adult with an advanced solid tumor such as melanoma, head and neck, liver or kidney cancer. The rearrangement joins TRBV18 to TRBJ2-3; 9 positions match TRBD1. The CDR3 DNA reads as TGTGCCAGCTCACTGGATCGGGACAGGGGCACAGATACGCAGTATTTT. The encoded protein is CASSLDRDRGTDTQYF.